This TCR beta chain comes out of a study of OX40 agonist ivuxolimab in advanced cancers. The CDR3 extends over 15 amino acids. CDR1 and CDR2 (germline): SGHRS, YFSETQ. The trim removed 4 bases at V and 2 bases at J, leaving 5 bases unmatched. Assay: immunoSEQ multiplex PCR; the TCRdb copy retains only in-frame clones and omits some. The sample includes about 46,000 clones, 85% to 90% of them seen just once. In its sample, this clone was seen once. This TCR was recovered from an adult with an advanced solid tumor such as melanoma, head and neck, liver or kidney cancer. Sequenced here: CD4+ or CD8+ T cells sorted from blood, sampled in a trial of the OX40 agonist ivuxolimab. The chain carries TRBV5-1 and TRBJ2-1; 8 bases are shared with TRBD2. The CDR3 spells CASSDGLAAYNEQFF. CDR3 nucleotides: TGCGCCAGCAGCGACGGACTAGCAGCCTACAATGAGCAGTTCTTC.